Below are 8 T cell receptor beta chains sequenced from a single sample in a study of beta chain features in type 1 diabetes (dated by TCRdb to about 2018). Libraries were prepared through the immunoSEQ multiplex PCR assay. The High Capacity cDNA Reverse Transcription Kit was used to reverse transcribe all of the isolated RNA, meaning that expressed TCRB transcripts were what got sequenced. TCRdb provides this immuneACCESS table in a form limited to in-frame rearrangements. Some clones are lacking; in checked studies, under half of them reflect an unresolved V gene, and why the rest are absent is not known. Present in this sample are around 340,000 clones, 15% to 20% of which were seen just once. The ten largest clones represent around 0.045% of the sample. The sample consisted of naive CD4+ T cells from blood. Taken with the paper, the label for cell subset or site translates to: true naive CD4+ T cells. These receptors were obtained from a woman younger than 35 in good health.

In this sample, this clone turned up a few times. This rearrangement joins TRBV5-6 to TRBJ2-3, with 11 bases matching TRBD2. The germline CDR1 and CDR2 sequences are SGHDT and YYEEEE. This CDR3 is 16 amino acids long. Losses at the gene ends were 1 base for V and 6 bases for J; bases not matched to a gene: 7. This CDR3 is CASSLTSGGPEDTQYF. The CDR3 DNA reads TGTGCCAGCAGCTTGACTAGCGGGGGACCCGAGGATACGCAGTATTTT. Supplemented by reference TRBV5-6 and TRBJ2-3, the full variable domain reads DAGVTQSPTHLIKTRGQQVTLRCSPKSGHDTVSWYQQALGQGPQFIFQYYEEEERQRGNFPDRFSGHQFPNYSSELNVNALLLGDSALYLCASSLTSGGPEDTQYFGPGTRLTVL.

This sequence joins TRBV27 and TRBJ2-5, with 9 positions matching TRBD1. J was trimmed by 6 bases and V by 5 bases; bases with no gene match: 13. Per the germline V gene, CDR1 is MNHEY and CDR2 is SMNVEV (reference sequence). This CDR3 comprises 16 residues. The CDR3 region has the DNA TGTGCCAGCAGTCGCTCCGGGACAGGGATGTTGCAGACCCAGTACTTC. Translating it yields CASSRSGTGMLQTQYF.

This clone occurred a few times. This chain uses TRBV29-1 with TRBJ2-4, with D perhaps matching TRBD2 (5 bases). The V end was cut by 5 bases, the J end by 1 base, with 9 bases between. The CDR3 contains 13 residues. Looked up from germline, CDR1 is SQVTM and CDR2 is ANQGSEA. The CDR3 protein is CSVLPGAKNIQYF. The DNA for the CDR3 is TGCAGCGTTCTCCCGGGGGCCAAAAACATTCAGTACTTC.

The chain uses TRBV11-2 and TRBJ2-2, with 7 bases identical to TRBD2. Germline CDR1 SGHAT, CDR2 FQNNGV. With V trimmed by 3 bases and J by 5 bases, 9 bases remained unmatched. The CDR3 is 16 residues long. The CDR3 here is CASSFPGLPKTGELFF. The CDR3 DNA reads TGTGCCAGCAGCTTCCCGGGACTACCCAAAACCGGGGAGCTGTTTTTT.

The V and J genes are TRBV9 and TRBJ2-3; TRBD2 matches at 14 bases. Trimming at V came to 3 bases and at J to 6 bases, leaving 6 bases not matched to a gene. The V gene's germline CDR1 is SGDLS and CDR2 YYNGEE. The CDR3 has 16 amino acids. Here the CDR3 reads CASSGGLAGGSDTQYF. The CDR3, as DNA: TGTGCCAGCAGCGGAGGACTAGCGGGAGGTTCCGATACGCAGTATTTT.

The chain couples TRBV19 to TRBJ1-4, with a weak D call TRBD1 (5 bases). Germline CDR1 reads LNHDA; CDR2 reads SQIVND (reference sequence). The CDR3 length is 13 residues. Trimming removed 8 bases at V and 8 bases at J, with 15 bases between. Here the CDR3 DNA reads TGTGCCAGTTCCTATCGAAGGGGCGAAAAACTGTTTTTT. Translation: CASSYRRGEKLFF.

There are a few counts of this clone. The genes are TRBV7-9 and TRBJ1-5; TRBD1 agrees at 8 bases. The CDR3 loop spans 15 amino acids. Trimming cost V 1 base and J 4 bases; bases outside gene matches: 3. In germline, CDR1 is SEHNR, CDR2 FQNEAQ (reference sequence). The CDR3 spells CASSLDTGGNQPQHF. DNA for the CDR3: TGTGCCAGCAGCTTAGACACAGGGGGGAATCAGCCCCAGCATTTT.

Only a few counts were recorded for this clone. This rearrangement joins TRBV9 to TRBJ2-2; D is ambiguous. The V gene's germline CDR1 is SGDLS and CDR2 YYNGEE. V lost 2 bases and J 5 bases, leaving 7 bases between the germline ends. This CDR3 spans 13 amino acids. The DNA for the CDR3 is TGTGCCAGCAGCGTCCTGAGGACCGGGGAGCTGTTTTTT. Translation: CASSVLRTGELFF.